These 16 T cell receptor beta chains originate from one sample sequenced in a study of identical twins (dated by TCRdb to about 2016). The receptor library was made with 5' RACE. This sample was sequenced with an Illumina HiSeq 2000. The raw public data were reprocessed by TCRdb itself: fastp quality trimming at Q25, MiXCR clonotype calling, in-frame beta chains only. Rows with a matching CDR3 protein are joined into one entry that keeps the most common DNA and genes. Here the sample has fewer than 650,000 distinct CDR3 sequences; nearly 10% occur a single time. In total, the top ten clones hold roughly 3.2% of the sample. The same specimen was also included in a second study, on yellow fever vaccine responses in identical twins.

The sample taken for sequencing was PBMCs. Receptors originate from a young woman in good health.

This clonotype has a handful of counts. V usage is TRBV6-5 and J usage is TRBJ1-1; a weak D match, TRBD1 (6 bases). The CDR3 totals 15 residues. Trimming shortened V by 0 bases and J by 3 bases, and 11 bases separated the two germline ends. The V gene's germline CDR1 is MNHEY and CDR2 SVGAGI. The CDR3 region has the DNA TGTGCCAGCAGTTACTCCACAGGGTTCCACACTGAAGCTTTCTTT. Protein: CASSYSTGFHTEAFF.

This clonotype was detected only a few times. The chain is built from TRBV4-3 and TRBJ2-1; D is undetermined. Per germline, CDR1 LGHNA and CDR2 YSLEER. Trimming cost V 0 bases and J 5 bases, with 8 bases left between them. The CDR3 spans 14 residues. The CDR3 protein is CASSQDRQDNEQFF. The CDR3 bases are TGCGCCAGCAGCCAAGATAGGCAGGACAATGAGCAGTTCTTC.

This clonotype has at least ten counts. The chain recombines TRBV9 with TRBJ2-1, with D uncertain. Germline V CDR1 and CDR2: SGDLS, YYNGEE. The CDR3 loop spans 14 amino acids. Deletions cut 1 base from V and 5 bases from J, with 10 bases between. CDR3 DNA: TGTGCCAGCAGCGTATCTTTTAATGACAATGAGCAGTTCTTC. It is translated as CASSVSFNDNEQFF.

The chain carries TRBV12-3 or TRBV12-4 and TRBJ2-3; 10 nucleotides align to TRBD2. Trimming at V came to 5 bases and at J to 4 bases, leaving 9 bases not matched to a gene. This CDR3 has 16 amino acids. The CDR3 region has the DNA TGTGCCAGCAGTCGAGCGGGGGGGCCAGGGGCAGATACGCAGTATTTT. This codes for CASSRAGGPGADTQYF.

Here the CDR3 DNA reads TGTGCCAGCTCAAATCCCGGCGGACAGTCCCCCTACGAGCAGTACTTC. It specifies CASSNPGGQSPYEQYF. The chain couples TRBV18 to TRBJ2-7; the D gene is possibly TRBD1 (6 bases). Germline V CDR1 and CDR2: KGHSH, LQKENI. The CDR3 is made up of 16 amino acids. V was pared by 5 bases and J by 2 bases, with 19 bases between.

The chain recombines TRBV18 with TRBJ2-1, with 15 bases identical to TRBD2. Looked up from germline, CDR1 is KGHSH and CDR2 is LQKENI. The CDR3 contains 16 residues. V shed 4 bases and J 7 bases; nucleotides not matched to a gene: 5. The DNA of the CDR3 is TGTGCCAGCTCACAACCCGGGACTAGCGGGAGGAATGAGCAGTTCTTC. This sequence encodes CASSQPGTSGRNEQFF.

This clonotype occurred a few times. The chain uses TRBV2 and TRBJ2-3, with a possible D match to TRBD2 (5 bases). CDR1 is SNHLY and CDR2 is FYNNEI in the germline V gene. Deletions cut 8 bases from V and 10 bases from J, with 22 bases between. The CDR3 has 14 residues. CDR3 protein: CASYGGRSGVSQYF. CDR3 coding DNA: TGTGCCAGCTATGGAGGAAGGAGTGGGGTATCGCAGTATTTT.

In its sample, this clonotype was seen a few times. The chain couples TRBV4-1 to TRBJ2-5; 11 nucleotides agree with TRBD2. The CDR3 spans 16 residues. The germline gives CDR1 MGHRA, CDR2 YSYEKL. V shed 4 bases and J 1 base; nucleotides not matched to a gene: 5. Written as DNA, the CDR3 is TGCGCCAGCAGCCCAGGACTAGCGGGCTCCCAAGAGACCCAGTACTTC. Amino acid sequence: CASSPGLAGSQETQYF.

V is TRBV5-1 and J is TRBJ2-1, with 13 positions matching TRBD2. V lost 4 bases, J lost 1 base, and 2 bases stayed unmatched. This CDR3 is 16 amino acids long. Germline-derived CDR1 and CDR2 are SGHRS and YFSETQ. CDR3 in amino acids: CASSMTSGGSYNEQFF. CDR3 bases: TGCGCCAGCAGCATGACTAGCGGGGGGTCCTACAATGAGCAGTTCTTC.

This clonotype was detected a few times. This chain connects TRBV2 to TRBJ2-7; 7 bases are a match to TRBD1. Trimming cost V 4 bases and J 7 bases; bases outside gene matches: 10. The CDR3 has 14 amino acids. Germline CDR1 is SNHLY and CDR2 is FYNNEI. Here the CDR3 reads CASSAGQDLGEQYF. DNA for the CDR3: TGTGCCAGCAGTGCCGGACAGGACTTGGGGGAGCAGTACTTC.

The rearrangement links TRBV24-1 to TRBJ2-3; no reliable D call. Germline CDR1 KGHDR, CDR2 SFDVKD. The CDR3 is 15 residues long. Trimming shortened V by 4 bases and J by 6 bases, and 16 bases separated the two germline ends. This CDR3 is CATSDLAGDTDTQYF. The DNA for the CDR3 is TGTGCCACCAGTGACCTCGCCGGAGATACGGATACGCAGTATTTT.

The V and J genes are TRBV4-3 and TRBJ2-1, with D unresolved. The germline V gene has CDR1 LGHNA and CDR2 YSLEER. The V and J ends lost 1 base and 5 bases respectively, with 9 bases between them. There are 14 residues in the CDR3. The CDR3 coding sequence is TGCGCCAGCAGCCAAGGGTGGCCCGACAATGAGCAGTTCTTC. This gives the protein CASSQGWPDNEQFF.

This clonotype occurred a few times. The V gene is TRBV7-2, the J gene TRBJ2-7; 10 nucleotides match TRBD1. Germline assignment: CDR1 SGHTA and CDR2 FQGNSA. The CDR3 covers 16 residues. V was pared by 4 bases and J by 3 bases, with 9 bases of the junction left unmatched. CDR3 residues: CASSWTGTGDYYEQYF. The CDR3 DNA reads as TGTGCCAGCAGCTGGACCGGGACAGGGGATTACTACGAGCAGTACTTC.

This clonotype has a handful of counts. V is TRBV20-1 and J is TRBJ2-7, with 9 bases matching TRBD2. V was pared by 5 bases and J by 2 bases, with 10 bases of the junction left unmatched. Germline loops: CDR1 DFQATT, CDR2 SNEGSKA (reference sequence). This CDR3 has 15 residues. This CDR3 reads CSASRGGRGTYEQYF. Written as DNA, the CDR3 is TGCAGTGCTTCCCGGGGCGGGAGGGGAACCTACGAGCAGTACTTC.

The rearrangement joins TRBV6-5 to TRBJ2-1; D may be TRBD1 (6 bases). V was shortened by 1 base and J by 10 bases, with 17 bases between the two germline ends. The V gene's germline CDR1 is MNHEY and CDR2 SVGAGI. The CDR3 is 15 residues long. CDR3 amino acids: CASSYLLPGQGEQFF. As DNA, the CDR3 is TGTGCCAGCAGTTACTTACTACCCGGTCAGGGGGAGCAGTTCTTC.

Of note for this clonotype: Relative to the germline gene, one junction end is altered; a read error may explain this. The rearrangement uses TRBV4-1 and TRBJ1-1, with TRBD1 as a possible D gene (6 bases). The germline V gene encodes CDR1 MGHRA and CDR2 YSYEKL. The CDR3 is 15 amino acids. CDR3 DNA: TGCGCCAGCAGCCCCGGAGACAGGTCGAACGCTGAAGCTTTCTTT. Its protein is CASSPGDRSNAEAFF.